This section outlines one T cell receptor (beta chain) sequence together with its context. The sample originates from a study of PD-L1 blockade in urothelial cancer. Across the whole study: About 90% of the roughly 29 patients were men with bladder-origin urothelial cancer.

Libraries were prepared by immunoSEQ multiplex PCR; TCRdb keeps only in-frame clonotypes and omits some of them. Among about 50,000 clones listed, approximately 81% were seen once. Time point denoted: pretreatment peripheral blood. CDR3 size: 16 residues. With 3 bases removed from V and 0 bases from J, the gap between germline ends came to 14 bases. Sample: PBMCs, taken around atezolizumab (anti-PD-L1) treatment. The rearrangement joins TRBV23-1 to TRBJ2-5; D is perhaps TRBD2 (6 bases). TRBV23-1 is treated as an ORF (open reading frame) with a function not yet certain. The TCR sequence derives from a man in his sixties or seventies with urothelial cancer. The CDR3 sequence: CASSHPGGGYQETQYF. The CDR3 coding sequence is TGCGCCAGCAGTCACCCAGGAGGAGGGTACCAAGAGACCCAGTACTTC.